One sample yielded the 12 T cell receptor beta chains listed below, sequenced in a study of cytotoxic CD8 clonotypes in ibrutinib-treated CLL. Measured with immunoSEQ multiplex PCR; TCRdb has only the in-frame clones, and not every one. Of some 70,000 clones in the sample, 90% are singletons; the top ten hold approximately 3.1%. The material sequenced was PBMCs, taken after 12 months of ibrutinib treatment. The receptors were gathered from a human donor with chronic lymphocytic leukemia.

The V call is TRBV7-9, the J call TRBJ2-3; the match to TRBD2 covers 10 bases. The CDR3 is 16 amino acids. Germline trimming cut 2 bases from V and 4 bases from J; bases unmatched to any gene: 6. CDR1 and CDR2 from the germline V gene are SEHNR and FQNEAQ (reference sequence). CDR3 region: CASSLLGTSVSDTQYF. DNA for the CDR3: TGTGCCAGCAGCTTATTGGGGACTAGCGTATCAGATACGCAGTATTTT.

This chain joins TRBV7-2 and TRBJ1-1; D is undetermined. The CDR3 spans 14 residues. The V gene lost 7 bases and the J gene lost 3 bases, with 15 bases spanning the gap. The germline gives CDR1 SGHTA, CDR2 FQGNSA. CDR3 sequence: CASIKPGSYTEAFF. The CDR3 bases are TGTGCCAGCATCAAACCGGGGTCCTACACTGAAGCTTTCTTT.

The genes are TRBV27 and TRBJ1-5; D unclear. The CDR3 consists of 15 residues. Germline V CDR1 and CDR2: MNHEY, SMNVEV (reference sequence). The ends were cut back, 2 bases at V and 2 bases at J, with 10 bases in the middle. CDR3 nucleotide sequence: TGTGCCAGCAGTTTAAAGGTTGCAGGCAATCAGCCCCAGCATTTT. Translated, it gives CASSLKVAGNQPQHF.

J is TRBJ2-7 and V is TRBV7-9; 10 positions match TRBD2. This CDR3 comprises 17 residues. After removal of 1 base from V and 7 bases from J, the junction contained 13 bases not matched to a gene. Germline CDR1 SEHNR, CDR2 FQNEAQ (reference sequence). CDR3 nucleotides: TGTGCCAGCAGCTTAGTGCTAGCGGGAGAATTACTGGGAGAGCAGTACTTC. Residues: CASSLVLAGELLGEQYF.

V is TRBV4-1 and J is TRBJ2-5; possible D gene TRBD1, 6 bases. The germline V and J ends were trimmed by 5 bases and 1 base, with 20 bases remaining between them. The length of the CDR3 is 17 residues. CDR1 MGHRA and CDR2 YSYEKL come from the germline V gene. Written as DNA, the CDR3 is TGCGCCAGCAGCTCCCAGGGTGGGGGACAACCCCAAGAGACCCAGTACTTC. Translated: CASSSQGGGQPQETQYF.

The chain has TRBV29-1 and TRBJ2-1; no firm D call. V gave up 3 bases and J gave up 7 bases, with 13 bases separating them. This CDR3 is built from 13 residues. CDR1 is SQVTM and CDR2 is ANQGSEA in the germline V gene. The CDR3 DNA sequence: TGCAGCGTTGAGGCCCAAGCTGGGAATGAGCAGTTCTTC. Translated, it gives CSVEAQAGNEQFF.

V gene TRBV25-1 combines with J gene TRBJ1-2; TRBD1 aligns across 8 bases. Germline values: CDR1 MGHDK, CDR2 SYGVNS. V gave up 4 bases and J gave up 8 bases; unmatched junction bases: 9. The CDR3 totals 14 residues. The CDR3 nucleotides read TGTGCCAGCAGTGGAAGGACAGGGAGATTGGGCTACACCTTC. It is translated as CASSGRTGRLGYTF.

The rearrangement links TRBV5-1 to TRBJ2-2; TRBD2 matches at 7 bases. J was trimmed by 7 bases and V by 0 bases; bases with no gene match: 9. The CDR3 is 16 residues long. CDR1 is SGHRS and CDR2 is YFSETQ in the germline V gene. CDR3 nucleotides: TGCGCCAGCAGCTTGGCGGCTAGCGGCCGGTACGGGGAGCTGTTTTTT. Amino acid sequence: CASSLAASGRYGELFF.

This chain links TRBV9 with TRBJ2-6; the D gene is possibly TRBD2 (6 bases). There are 16 residues in the CDR3. The V gene's germline CDR1 is SGDLS and CDR2 YYNGEE. The germline V and J ends were trimmed by 0 bases and 1 base, with 8 bases remaining between them. This chain's CDR3 is CASSVVGRSGANVLTF. CDR3 DNA sequence: TGTGCCAGCAGCGTAGTTGGGAGGTCTGGGGCCAACGTCCTGACTTTC.

This clone appeared a single time. The chain recombines TRBV5-1 with TRBJ2-5; TRBD2 matches 10 bases. The CDR3 covers 15 residues. The J segment lost 6 bases and the V segment lost 2 bases, leaving 7 bases of the junction unmatched. CDR1 SGHRS and CDR2 YFSETQ come from the germline V gene. The CDR3 loop reads CASSLAGGALQTQYF. Here the CDR3 DNA reads TGCGCCAGCAGCTTAGCGGGAGGGGCTCTCCAGACCCAGTACTTC.

The chain employs TRBV7-9 and TRBJ1-1, with D hard to call. The V end was cut by 3 bases, the J end by 5 bases, with 4 bases between. The CDR3 spans 11 residues. In germline, CDR1 is SEHNR, CDR2 FQNEAQ (reference sequence). The CDR3 bases are TGTGCCAGCAGCTTCAGAACTGAAGCTTTCTTT. This sequence encodes CASSFRTEAFF.

V and J are TRBV2 and TRBJ2-7; D could derive from TRBD1 or TRBD2 (5 bases each). The CDR3 has 14 residues. Germline V gene data show CDR1 as SNHLY and CDR2 as FYNNEI. The V gene lost 3 bases and the J gene lost 7 bases, with 16 bases spanning the gap. CDR3 protein: CASSDRVVGAEQYF. The CDR3 coding sequence is TGTGCCAGCAGTGACCGGGTGGTCGGGGCTGAGCAGTACTTC.